The 27 T cell receptor beta chains reported below all come from one sample, sequenced in a study of T cell responses to AZD1222 COVID-19 vaccine. The data were produced by immunoSEQ multiplex PCR, yet TCRdb's version contains in-frame clones alone and is incomplete. The sample lists 150,000 to 200,000 clones; 90% to 95% were seen once. This material consisted of peripheral blood, taken on day 0 of AZD1222 vaccination. Receptor source: an adult in good health.

The rearrangement links TRBV18 to TRBJ2-7; D might be TRBD2 (5 bases). This CDR3 has 13 residues. The germline V and J ends were trimmed by 5 bases and 3 bases, with 11 bases remaining between them. The germline gives CDR1 KGHSH, CDR2 LQKENI. CDR3: CASSYLANYEQYF. As DNA, the CDR3 is TGTGCCAGCTCATATTTAGCGAACTACGAGCAGTACTTC.

V usage is TRBV15 and J usage is TRBJ1-1; D gene uncertain. This CDR3 is built from 14 residues. V lost 1 base, J lost 0 bases, and 6 bases lay in between. Germline V gives CDR1 LNHNV, CDR2 YYDKDF (reference sequence). The CDR3 loop is CATSRAGMNTEAFF. CDR3 DNA: TGTGCCACCAGCAGAGCCGGGATGAACACTGAAGCTTTCTTT.

The genes are TRBV10-1 and TRBJ2-6; 11 positions agree with TRBD1. Trimming removed 6 bases from V and 4 bases from J; junction bases left unmatched: 8. Looked up from germline, CDR1 is WNHNN and CDR2 is SYGVQD (reference sequence). The CDR3 spans 17 residues. This CDR3 is CASSYGQGARGANVLTF. CDR3 DNA sequence: TGCGCCAGCAGCTACGGACAGGGGGCCAGAGGGGCCAACGTCCTGACTTTC.

The gene calls are TRBV6-5 and TRBJ2-7; maybe TRBD1 (5 bases). The CDR3 consists of 12 residues. CDR1 MNHEY and CDR2 SVGAGI come from the germline V gene. With 9 bases removed from V and 2 bases from J, the gap between germline ends came to 11 bases. CDR3: CASRQTTYEQYF. CDR3 nucleotide sequence: TGTGCCAGTCGACAGACAACCTACGAGCAGTACTTC.

V is TRBV9 and J is TRBJ1-1; tentative D call: TRBD1 (6 bases). Germline V gene data show CDR1 as SGDLS and CDR2 as YYNGEE. The CDR3 spans 13 residues. Trimming pared 0 bases from V and 14 bases from J, leaving 17 bases between. DNA of the CDR3: TGTGCCAGCAGCGTAGCCCAGACAGGAGAAGGCTTCTTT. It encodes CASSVAQTGEGFF.

The chain recombines TRBV7-2 with TRBJ1-1, with D perhaps matching TRBD1 (5 bases). Germline CDR1 SGHTA, CDR2 FQGNSA. The CDR3 has 14 residues. V was cut by 4 bases and J by 3 bases, with 12 bases left in between. CDR3 loop: CASSSAGTYTEAFF. The CDR3 coding sequence is TGTGCCAGCAGCTCGGCAGGGACTTACACTGAAGCTTTCTTT.

The chain combines TRBV6-5 with TRBJ2-1, with D maybe TRBD1 (6 bases). The CDR3 totals 12 residues. Germline values: CDR1 MNHEY, CDR2 SVGAGI. V gave up 2 bases and J gave up 11 bases, with 10 bases separating them. The CDR3 DNA follows: TGTGCCAGCAGTTACGTAGGGGGACAGCAGTTCTTC. Encoded protein: CASSYVGGQQFF.

The chain employs TRBV28 and TRBJ2-2; tentatively, D is TRBD1 or TRBD2 (6 bases each). Trimming left V 4 bases short and J 1 base short, with 13 bases between. This CDR3 contains 16 residues. Germline V gene data show CDR1 as MDHEN and CDR2 as SYDVKM. The CDR3: CASSSPKGGNTGELFF. DNA of the CDR3: TGTGCCAGCAGTTCTCCAAAGGGGGGGAACACCGGGGAGCTGTTTTTT.

This sequence joins TRBV18 and TRBJ2-7, with no clear D. This CDR3 is built from 12 residues. V shed 3 bases and J shed 4 bases, with 7 bases lying between them. Germline CDR1 KGHSH, CDR2 LQKENI. The CDR3 bases are TGTGCCAGCTCACCTTCGGAGTACGAGCAGTACTTC. Its protein is CASSPSEYEQYF.

Note on this clone: Additional DNA sequences in this sample encode the identical CDR3. V gene TRBV4-3 combines with J gene TRBJ1-5; weak D call: TRBD1 (6 bases). V was trimmed by 3 bases and J by 0 bases, leaving 9 bases between them. Germline V gene lookup returns CDR1 LGHNA and CDR2 YSLEER. The CDR3 loop spans 15 amino acids. The CDR3: CASSQDSYSNQPQHF. CDR3 nucleotide sequence: TGCGCCAGCAGCCAGGACAGTTATAGCAATCAGCCCCAGCATTTT.

The rearrangement joins TRBV6-5 to TRBJ1-4; D is uncertain. The ends were cut back, 4 bases at V and 3 bases at J, with 12 bases in the middle. Germline V gene lookup returns CDR1 MNHEY and CDR2 SVGAGI. This CDR3 has 15 amino acids. The CDR3 region is CASSSDPGANEKLFF. CDR3 DNA sequence: TGTGCCAGCAGTTCAGACCCTGGGGCTAATGAAAAACTGTTTTTT.

The V gene is TRBV12-3 or TRBV12-4, the J gene TRBJ1-2, with no clear D. Trimming left V 2 bases short and J 6 bases short, with 10 bases between. The CDR3 is made up of 13 amino acids. The CDR3: CASSLLGKDGYTF. The CDR3, as DNA: TGTGCCAGCAGTTTATTGGGGAAAGATGGCTACACCTTC.

The CDR3 DNA reads TGTGCCAGCAGCTTGGTTGCGGGGGGGCCCACCGGGGAGCTGTTTTTT. Amino acids: CASSLVAGGPTGELFF. The chain recombines TRBV5-4 with TRBJ2-2, with 9 bases that match TRBD2. Trimming cost V 0 bases and J 4 bases; bases outside gene matches: 4. Germline assignment: CDR1 SGHNT and CDR2 YYREEE (reference sequence). CDR3 length: 16 amino acids.

V gene TRBV12-5 combines with J gene TRBJ1-1, with D unresolved. The germline gives CDR1 LGHNT, CDR2 FRNRAP. The CDR3 runs 13 residues. With 7 bases removed from V and 2 bases from J, the gap between germline ends came to 11 bases. The CDR3 nucleotides are TGTGCTAGTGCAACAGAGATTAACACTGAAGCTTTCTTT. Its translation: CASATEINTEAFF.

The CDR3 here is CASSLAHRGVYGYTF. In DNA form, the CDR3 reads TGTGCCAGCAGTTTGGCCCACAGGGGAGTCTATGGCTACACCTTC. The genes are TRBV28 and TRBJ1-2; 7 nucleotides agree with TRBD1. The V and J ends lost 3 bases and 4 bases, in that order; junction bases with no gene match: 8. CDR1 and CDR2 (germline): MDHEN, SYDVKM. The CDR3 contains 15 residues.

This clone occurred once. CDR3 amino acids: CASRGNRLYSPLHF. The CDR3 region has the DNA TGTGCCAGCAGGGGCAACCGCTTGTACTCACCCCTCCACTTT. The chain employs TRBV7-2 and TRBJ1-6; D gene ambiguous. From germline, CDR1 is SGHTA and CDR2 FQGNSA. Trimming removed 6 bases from V and 10 bases from J, with 16 bases in between. This CDR3 contains 14 residues.

The V gene is TRBV6-5, the J gene TRBJ1-6; weak D call: TRBD1 (5 bases). CDR3 length: 15 residues. Germline values: CDR1 MNHEY, CDR2 SVGAGI. V shed 2 bases and J shed 14 bases, with 19 bases lying between them. In DNA, the CDR3 is TGTGCCAGCAGTTACAACGGGGACGGATCGTCGTCCCTCCACTTT. Residues: CASSYNGDGSSSLHF.

The chain uses TRBV19 and TRBJ1-5, with a possible D match to TRBD1 (5 bases). Trimming removed 4 bases at V and 8 bases at J, with 18 bases between. Germline V lookup: CDR1 LNHDA, CDR2 SQIVND (reference sequence). The CDR3 consists of 15 residues. Here the CDR3 DNA reads TGTGCCAGTAGTACCAACAGGTGGGCAAGAGAGCCCCAGCATTTT. Translation gives CASSTNRWAREPQHF.

CDR3 loop: CASSLQGAQGYTF. The CDR3 region has the DNA TGTGCCAGCAGCCTACAGGGGGCGCAAGGCTACACCTTC. J is TRBJ1-2 and V is TRBV6-1, with 9 bases identical to TRBD1. After removal of 6 bases from V and 8 bases from J, the junction contained 7 bases not matched to a gene. The CDR3 consists of 13 residues. Germline CDR1 reads MNHNS; CDR2 reads SASEGT.

This chain joins TRBV29-1 and TRBJ1-1; the D is unclear. The germline V gene has CDR1 SQVTM and CDR2 ANQGSEA. The CDR3 loop spans 13 amino acids. The V end was cut by 4 bases, the J end by 0 bases, with 9 bases between. The CDR3 nucleotides read TGCAGCGTTGCTGGAGTCATGAACACTGAAGCTTTCTTT. Translating it yields CSVAGVMNTEAFF.

This chain uses TRBV10-3 with TRBJ1-6; weak D call: TRBD1 (6 bases). The CDR3 is 14 amino acids. Germline V gene sequence: CDR1 ENHRY, CDR2 SYGVKD. The ends were cut back, 9 bases at V and 7 bases at J, with 16 bases in the middle. The CDR3 coding sequence is TGTGCCATAAGGACAGAAGGTCCCAATTCACCCCTCCACTTT. This gives the protein CAIRTEGPNSPLHF.

The rearrangement joins TRBV7-8 to TRBJ1-5, with D unclear. In germline, CDR1 is SGHVS, CDR2 FQNEAQ. V was clipped by 4 bases and J by 0 bases, with 10 bases between them. The CDR3 length is 15 residues. The CDR3 protein is CASSSPDHSNQPQHF. The DNA for the CDR3 is TGTGCCAGCAGCTCCCCGGACCATAGCAATCAGCCCCAGCATTTT. The full variable domain, its missing parts supplied by reference TRBV7-8 and TRBJ1-5, is GAGVSQSPRYKVAKRGQDVALRCDPISGHVSLFWYQQALGQGPEFLTYFQNEAQLDKSGLPSDRFFAERPEGSVSTLKIQRTQQEDSAVYLCASSSPDHSNQPQHFGDGTRLSIL.

This chain uses TRBV5-1 with TRBJ1-5; 8 nucleotides match TRBD1. Per germline, CDR1 SGHRS and CDR2 YFSETQ. This CDR3 has 16 residues. V dropped 0 bases and J dropped 3; count of bases not matched to a gene: 5. This CDR3 is CASSLGGTGSNQPQHF. CDR3 nucleotide sequence: TGCGCCAGCAGCTTGGGCGGGACAGGCTCCAATCAGCCCCAGCATTTT.

The V call is TRBV3-1 (or the pseudogene TRBV3-2), the J call TRBJ1-4; D not certain. The CDR3 contains 17 residues. With 4 bases removed from V and 3 bases from J, the gap between germline ends came to 18 bases. The germline gives CDR1 LGHDT, CDR2 YNNKEL (reference sequence). The CDR3 loop is CASSRLPVGRANEKLFF. Written as DNA, the CDR3 is TGTGCCAGCAGCCGCCTCCCGGTGGGTCGGGCTAATGAAAAACTGTTTTTT.

The chain couples TRBV19 to TRBJ1-3; D unresolved. V was trimmed by 9 bases and J by 3 bases, leaving 9 bases between them. CDR1 is LNHDA, CDR2 SQIVND, per germline (reference sequence). CDR3 size: 12 residues. The CDR3 region has the DNA TGTGCCAGCTCTCCACTTGGAAACACCATATATTTT. Translating gives CASSPLGNTIYF.

The rearrangement links TRBV4-2 to TRBJ1-5; D is possibly TRBD1 (5 bases). V was shortened by 0 bases and J by 1 base, with 10 bases between the two germline ends. This CDR3 is 16 amino acids long. The germline gives CDR1 LGHNA, CDR2 YNFKEQ. In DNA form, the CDR3 reads TGTGCCAGCAGCCAAGAATACCGACAGAGCAATCAGCCCCAGCATTTT. It specifies CASSQEYRQSNQPQHF.

This clone was observed a single time. The chain uses TRBV5-4 and TRBJ1-2, with D maybe TRBD1 (6 bases). The CDR3 totals 15 residues. Deletions cut 1 base from V and 2 bases from J, with 12 bases between. Germline loops: CDR1 SGHNT, CDR2 YYREEE (reference sequence). CDR3 coding DNA: TGTGCCAGCAGCTTGAGCCAGGGACAAAACTATGGCTACACCTTC. This sequence encodes CASSLSQGQNYGYTF.